This is a list of T cell receptor beta chains from one sample in a study of T cell clones after liver transplantation. TCRdb's copy holds only in-frame clones and misses some; the assay was immunoSEQ multiplex PCR. The sample has roughly 72,000 clones; roughly 84% are singletons. The starting material was CD4+ T cells from blood, obtained around 50 months after liver transplant. These receptors all stem from a human patient who received a liver transplant. Some of these T cells may belong to the graft donor. Both conserved end residues are part of each CDR3. D genes are given only for firm matches.

d_call | v_call | cdr3_aa
- | TRBV7-2 | CASSPLIWGRGEQYF
TRBD1 | TRBV5-4 | CASSLGQGIRGQYF
- | TRBV13 | CASSFRARGNQPQHF
- | TRBV6-5 | CASSYLQGPGYTF
- | TRBV27 | CASSLSSGQGPRNTIYF
TRBD2 | TRBV7-2 | CASSSTGLAGEQYF
- | TRBV27 | CASSFFGGQPQHF
- | TRBV6-4 | CASNPKGLSGNTIYF
- | TRBV28 | CASTDHSLLYNEQFF
- | TRBV19 | CASQPSRFPYEQYF
- | TRBV7-9 | CASSNNQAYTDTQYF
TRBD2 | TRBV5-4 | CASSPSSGGYNEQFF
TRBD2 | TRBV7-2 | CASSLGSSGKQETQYF
- | TRBV7-2 | CASSPLPLGTQYF
- | TRBV7-9 | CASSLAKGGATDTQYF
- | TRBV5-6 | CASSSSGPGNTIYF
- | TRBV28 | CASTVAGLNHEQYF
- | TRBV5-4 | CASSRNDRSWSGELFF
- | TRBV5-6 | CASSYPGIPGSYGYTF
TRBD1 | TRBV28 | CASRTGTGNTEAFF
- | TRBV7-9 | CASSPHGGETQYF
- | TRBV5-1 | CASSFGFKGDTQYF
- | TRBV5-6 | CASSFSALYGYTF
- | TRBV29-1 | CSGFSDYGYTF
- | TRBV6-4 | CASSDDLWDTQYF
- | TRBV5-1 | CASSLGRTEDTQYF
- | TRBV4-2 | CASSRQAGAQGNEQFF
- | TRBV21-1 | CASFTAREAFF
- | TRBV5-5 | CASSLGFQGSAFF
TRBD1 | TRBV5-1 | CASSRGQGASGYGYTF
- | TRBV5-1 | CASRLGGVLETQYF
- | TRBV9 | CASSVGQGDTQYF
- | TRBV7-9 | CASSLRGEQFF
- | TRBV28 | CASRPGGLTEAFF
TRBD1 | TRBV4-2 | CASSLPGQGAYEQYF